This passage covers 24 T cell receptor beta chains from one sample sequenced in a study of cytomegalovirus exposure and HLA in healthy donors. PCR was performed using 60 Vbeta and 13 Jbeta primers. Sequencing was performed with immunoSEQ multiplex PCR; in TCRdb, only in-frame clones are kept and a portion is missing. The sample table sets out 110,000 to 150,000 clones. Sequencing used PBMCs. These receptors all come from a woman under 30 in good health and CMV-seronegative.

The chain is built from TRBV19 and TRBJ1-1, with D possibly matching TRBD1 (6 bases). This CDR3 has 14 residues. V gave up 4 bases and J gave up 2 bases, with 11 bases separating them. CDR1 LNHDA and CDR2 SQIVND come from the germline V gene (reference sequence). The CDR3 region is CASSSDRTNTEAFF. The DNA of the CDR3 is TGTGCCAGTAGTAGCGACAGGACCAACACTGAAGCTTTCTTT.

The chain is built from TRBV18 and TRBJ2-1, with TRBD1 matching 10 bases. Germline V gene sequence: CDR1 KGHSH, CDR2 LQKENI. V lost 0 bases, J lost 3 bases, and 5 bases stayed unmatched. The CDR3 totals 17 residues. CDR3 loop: CASSPPVGTGDYNEQFF. In DNA, the CDR3 is TGTGCCAGCTCACCACCAGTCGGGACAGGGGACTACAATGAGCAGTTCTTC.

The gene calls are TRBV7-8 and TRBJ2-2; perhaps TRBD1 as D (6 bases). This CDR3 contains 15 residues. V was clipped by 5 bases and J by 4 bases, with 14 bases between them. The germline V gene has CDR1 SGHVS and CDR2 FQNEAQ. The CDR3 sequence: CASSRGTQITGELFF. In DNA form, the CDR3 reads TGTGCCAGCAGCCGAGGGACACAGATCACCGGGGAGCTGTTTTTT.

V is TRBV28 and J is TRBJ2-2; 7 nucleotides match TRBD2. This CDR3 contains 15 residues. Germline trimming cut 1 base from V and 7 bases from J; bases unmatched to any gene: 6. Germline V gives CDR1 MDHEN, CDR2 SYDVKM. CDR3 loop: CASSLFQPGGGELFF. Written as DNA, the CDR3 is TGTGCCAGCAGTTTATTCCAGCCGGGGGGCGGGGAGCTGTTTTTT.

The V gene is TRBV14, the J gene TRBJ2-1, with D uncertain. The germline CDR1 and CDR2 sequences are SGHDN and FVKESK. The CDR3 length is 13 residues. The V end was cut by 0 bases, the J end by 13 bases, with 13 bases between. The CDR3 here is CASSQDPISTQFF. The CDR3 nucleotides read TGTGCCAGCAGCCAAGACCCTATTTCAACCCAGTTCTTC.

The CDR3 is CASSVASEGVRTDTQYF. Here the CDR3 DNA reads TGTGCCAGCAGCGTAGCTTCAGAGGGAGTGCGCACAGATACGCAGTATTTT. The V call is TRBV9, the J call TRBJ2-3; maybe TRBD2 (5 bases). Germline V gene lookup returns CDR1 SGDLS and CDR2 YYNGEE. Deletions cut 0 bases from V and 1 base from J, with 15 bases between. This CDR3 is built from 17 residues.

This chain joins TRBV10-2 and TRBJ2-7; D may be TRBD1 (5 bases). CDR3 length: 12 residues. Germline loops: CDR1 WSHSY, CDR2 SAAADI. The V end was cut by 8 bases, the J end by 1 base, with 9 bases between. The CDR3, as DNA: TGCGCCAGCGGGCAGGGATCCTACGAGCAGTACTTC. This translates into CASGQGSYEQYF.

The chain uses TRBV5-4 and TRBJ2-5; D uncertain. Trimming cost V 0 bases and J 5 bases, with 14 bases left between them. The CDR3 length is 15 residues. The germline V gene encodes CDR1 SGHNT and CDR2 YYREEE (reference sequence). The CDR3 loop reads CASSLDVRFGETQYF. Here the CDR3 DNA reads TGTGCCAGCAGCTTGGATGTGAGGTTCGGTGAGACCCAGTACTTC.

To note about this clone: A read error may produce the germline difference seen at one junction end. The rearrangement joins TRBV11-1 to TRBJ2-1, with D maybe TRBD1 (6 bases). Germline V gene sequence: CDR1 SGHAT, CDR2 FQDESV (reference sequence). CDR3 length: 15 residues. Here the CDR3 reads CATSRGLGSYNEQFF. In DNA, the CDR3 is TGTGCCACCAGCAGGGGTTTGGGCTCCTACAATGAGCAGTTCTTC. The full variable domain, its missing parts supplied by reference TRBV11-1 and TRBJ2-1, is EAEVAQSPRYKITEKSQAVAFWCDPISGHATLYWYRQILGQGPELLVQFQDESVVDDSQLPKDRFSAERLKGVDSTLKIQPAELGDSAMYLCATSRGLGSYNEQFFGPGTRLTVL.

This chain uses TRBV30 with TRBJ1-1; TRBD1 is a possible D gene (6 bases). V lost 4 bases and J 4 bases, leaving 16 bases between the germline ends. Germline loops: CDR1 GTSNPN, CDR2 SVGIG (reference sequence). This CDR3 has 14 amino acids. This CDR3 is CAWIWTVRGTEAFF. The CDR3 coding sequence is TGTGCCTGGATATGGACAGTCCGGGGCACTGAAGCTTTCTTT.

V and J are TRBV5-5 and TRBJ1-2, with a tentative D call TRBD1 (5 bases). CDR3 size: 15 residues. Trimming took off 1 base at V and 5 bases at J, with 15 bases between the two ends. The germline V gene has CDR1 SGHKS and CDR2 YYEKEE (reference sequence). CDR3 in amino acids: CASSLSADGHYGYTF. CDR3 DNA sequence: TGTGCCAGCAGCTTGTCGGCAGACGGACATTATGGCTACACCTTC.

The chain is built from TRBV21-1 and TRBJ2-4; the table assigns TRBD2, which was not confirmed against the DNA. TRBV21-1 is a pseudogene. This CDR3 is 16 amino acids long. As DNA, the CDR3 is TGTGCCAGCAGCAAAGGGACTAGCGGGAGCAAAAACATTCAGTACTTC. Its protein is CASSKGTSGSKNIQYF.

The chain employs TRBV18 and TRBJ1-2; D call uncertain. V was cut by 2 bases and J by 4 bases, with 14 bases left in between. From germline, CDR1 is KGHSH and CDR2 LQKENI. There are 15 residues in the CDR3. The CDR3 sequence: CASSPIPERIYGYTF. Here the CDR3 DNA reads TGTGCCAGCTCACCAATCCCGGAGCGAATCTATGGCTACACCTTC.

The chain employs TRBV5-4 and TRBJ2-3; TRBD2 might be the D (5 bases). Per germline, CDR1 SGHNT and CDR2 YYREEE (reference sequence). V lost 2 bases and J lost 4, with 14 bases in between. CDR3 length: 15 residues. The CDR3 spells CASSFEASSADTQYF. For the CDR3, the DNA is TGTGCCAGCAGCTTTGAGGCTAGCTCCGCAGATACGCAGTATTTT.

The chain couples TRBV5-4 to TRBJ2-5; 15 bases are shared with TRBD2. The germline CDR1 and CDR2 sequences are SGHNT and YYREEE (reference sequence). This CDR3 contains 17 residues. The ends lost 3 bases at V and 5 bases at J; junction bases unmatched: 8. CDR3 region: CASSSGLAGGARETQYF. CDR3 in DNA: TGTGCCAGCAGCTCGGGACTAGCGGGAGGTGCGCGCGAGACCCAGTACTTC.

The chain employs TRBV5-4 and TRBJ2-3, with D perhaps TRBD2 (5 bases). CDR1 SGHNT and CDR2 YYREEE come from the germline V gene (reference sequence). The CDR3 covers 14 residues. Trimming removed 4 bases at V and 8 bases at J, with 17 bases between. DNA of the CDR3: TGTGCCAGCAGCCAGAATTTCGGGGATGGTACGCAGTATTTT. Protein product: CASSQNFGDGTQYF. Looking up the rest from reference TRBV5-4 and TRBJ2-3 gives the full variable domain: ETGVTQSPTHLIKTRGQQVTLRCSSQSGHNTVSWYQQALGQGPQFIFQYYREEENGRGNFPPRFSGLQFPNYSSELNVNALELDDSALYLCASSQNFGDGTQYFGPGTRLTVL.

J is TRBJ2-7 and V is TRBV6-6; 9 nucleotides align to TRBD1. Trimming took 2 bases from V and 1 from J; bases not matched to a gene: 3. This CDR3 is 15 amino acids long. Germline V gene sequence: CDR1 MNHNY, CDR2 SVGAGI (reference sequence). CDR3 protein: CASSYTGQGSYEQYF. CDR3 nucleotide sequence: TGTGCCAGCAGTTACACGGGACAGGGATCCTACGAGCAGTACTTC.

The J gene is TRBJ2-3, the V gene TRBV5-1; D unclear. V shed 0 bases and J shed 2 bases, with 19 bases lying between them. Germline loops: CDR1 SGHRS, CDR2 YFSETQ. The CDR3 is made up of 18 amino acids. The CDR3 DNA reads TGCGCCAGCAGCTTGGTCCCTACGAGCGCGAACCCCACAGATACGCAGTATTTT. Its translation: CASSLVPTSANPTDTQYF. The whole variable domain, remainder taken from reference TRBV5-1 and TRBJ2-3, is KAGVTQTPRYLIKTRGQQVTLSCSPISGHRSVSWYQQTPGQGLQFLFEYFSETQRNKGNFPGRFSGRQFSNSRSEMNVSTLELGDSALYLCASSLVPTSANPTDTQYFGPGTRLTVL.

The chain is built from TRBV9 and TRBJ2-2, with D uncertain. The V end lost 2 bases, the J end lost 0 bases, and 5 bases lay between the germline ends. The germline V gene encodes CDR1 SGDLS and CDR2 YYNGEE. CDR3 size: 14 residues. Here the CDR3 reads CASSVPANTGELFF. The CDR3 DNA is TGTGCCAGCAGCGTTCCAGCGAACACCGGGGAGCTGTTTTTT.

The chain recombines TRBV2 with TRBJ2-7, with D uncertain. V lost 6 bases to trimming and J lost 7 bases, with 19 bases between them. This CDR3 contains 14 residues. Germline V gene lookup returns CDR1 SNHLY and CDR2 FYNNEI. CDR3 nucleotides: TGTGCCAGCAGCCCCGGAGAACTCTACGCAGAGCAGTACTTC. Protein sequence: CASSPGELYAEQYF.

The V call is TRBV11-2, the J call TRBJ1-1; unclear D gene. The ends were cut back, 3 bases at V and 0 bases at J, with 11 bases in the middle. Germline CDR1 reads SGHAT; CDR2 reads FQNNGV. The CDR3 consists of 15 residues. The DNA of the CDR3 is TGTGCCAGCAGCTTCCCGAGACAACTGAACACTGAAGCTTTCTTT. Translation: CASSFPRQLNTEAFF.

The chain is built from TRBV5-4 and TRBJ2-2; D may be TRBD2 (6 bases). The V gene lost 0 bases and the J gene lost 5 bases, with 11 bases spanning the gap. Germline CDR1 reads SGHNT; CDR2 reads YYREEE (reference sequence). The CDR3 is 15 residues long. As DNA, the CDR3 is TGTGCCAGCAGCTTGGATACGGGGGTAACCGGGGAGCTGTTTTTT. It yields the protein CASSLDTGVTGELFF.

The chain carries TRBV7-2 and TRBJ1-1; 7 bases are a match to TRBD1. The CDR3 consists of 14 residues. Germline V lookup: CDR1 SGHTA, CDR2 FQGNSA. V lost 4 bases and J lost 4; bases outside the gene matches: 6. The CDR3 reads CASSSTTGSTEAFF. For the CDR3, the DNA is TGTGCCAGCAGCTCAACGACAGGGAGCACTGAAGCTTTCTTT.

The J gene is TRBJ2-5, the V gene TRBV12-2; TRBD2 reflects the table's D call only, with no check against the DNA. TRBV12-2 corresponds to a pseudogene. The CDR3 is made up of 16 amino acids. The CDR3 loop reads CASRLVTPARQETQYF. CDR3 in DNA: TGTGCAAGTCGCTTAGTGACTCCCGCCCGCCAAGAGACCCAGTACTTC.